Shown below are 13 T cell receptor beta chains from a single sample sequenced in a study of tumor-infiltrating lymphocytes in oesophageal squamous cell carcinoma. TCRdb independently ran MiXCR on the PCR reads; one entry per CDR3 protein. Counted here are roughly 15,000 distinct CDR3 sequences, around half occurring once; the ten biggest clones make up around 13%. The sequencing sample was made of blood. All receptors come from a male donor with esophageal squamous cell carcinoma.

To note about this clonotype: A much bigger clone sits one base away, suggesting this may be a read error. The gene calls are TRBV27 and TRBJ1-1, with TRBD1 identical over 7 bases. Near its end, the DNA agrees better with TRBJ1-6, so the J call may be wrong. This CDR3 is 16 amino acids long. Germline values: CDR1 MNHEY, CDR2 SMNVEV (reference sequence). CDR3 sequence reads: CVSSETGTAYNSPLHF. Written as DNA, the CDR3 is TGTGTCAGCAGCGAGACCGGGACAGCGTATAATTCACCCCTCCACTTT.

This clonotype is large (0.1 to 1%). The V gene is TRBV7-9, the J gene TRBJ2-1, with a possible D match to TRBD2 (6 bases). Germline V gene sequence: CDR1 SEHNR, CDR2 FQNEAQ (reference sequence). The length of the CDR3 is 16 residues. The V end was cut by 5 bases, the J end by 2 bases, with 16 bases between. The CDR3 reads CASSPEDYLAYNEQFF. CDR3 DNA: TGTGCCAGCAGCCCCGAGGACTACCTAGCCTACAATGAGCAGTTCTTC.

The chain combines TRBV7-2 with TRBJ1-4; D call uncertain. The V gene lost 5 bases and the J gene lost 8 bases, with 15 bases spanning the gap. This CDR3 comprises 14 residues. Germline lookup yields CDR1 SGHTA and CDR2 FQGNSA. CDR3 loop: CASSAGDIGEKLFF. The CDR3 coding sequence is TGTGCCAGCAGCGCCGGGGATATAGGGGAAAAACTGTTTTTT.

This clonotype was counted a few times. The CDR3 does not close with the conserved phenylalanine or tryptophan, likely indicating a read error. No DNA is shown, since the ends of the CDR3 on it are uncertain; the CDR3 is the one TCRdb lists. This sequence joins TRBV7-8 and TRBJ2-6; no DNA check was done on the table's D call, TRBD1. Inclusive of both ends, the CDR3 amounts to 9 amino acids. Germline V gene data show CDR1 as SGHVS and CDR2 as FQNEAQ. This chain's CDR3 is CASSLELGG.

The rearrangement links TRBV7-3 to TRBJ2-1; TRBD1 might be the D (5 bases). Trimming left V 4 bases short and J 5 bases short, with 12 bases between. The CDR3 runs to 14 residues. The germline V gene has CDR1 SGHTA and CDR2 FQGTGA. The CDR3 DNA reads TGTGCCAGCAGCTGGGGCGGACCAAACAATGAGCAGTTCTTC. This codes for CASSWGGPNNEQFF.

Points on this clonotype: This is likely a read error, given that the CDR3 carries no conserved phenylalanine or tryptophan at its end. Because the CDR3's place on the DNA is in doubt, the DNA is left out and the CDR3 is given as listed by TCRdb. The chain carries TRBV6-1 and TRBJ2-3; the table names TRBD1, a call not compared with the DNA. Per germline, CDR1 MNHNS and CDR2 SASEGT. The CDR3 sequence runs 15 residues, both termini included. CDR3 in amino acids: CASSEAPLNGYTFGA.

V is TRBV12-5 and J is TRBJ2-7; the D is unclear. TRBJ2-5 explains the end of the DNA better; the J call may be wrong. This CDR3 comprises 15 residues. The germline V gene has CDR1 LGHNT and CDR2 FRNRAP. The CDR3 nucleotides read TGTGCTAGTGGTTTGCCCACAGAGCCTGGGGAGACCCAGTACTTC. Protein product: CASGLPTEPGETQYF.

By share, this clonotype counts as medium-sized (0.01 to 0.1%). This sequence joins TRBV7-9 and TRBJ2-3; TRBD2 matches 12 bases. V lost 2 bases, J lost 4 bases, and 4 bases stayed unmatched. The germline CDR1 and CDR2 sequences are SEHNR and FQNEAQ (reference sequence). The CDR3 runs to 16 residues. The CDR3 here is CASSLKLAGGADTQYF. In DNA, the CDR3 is TGTGCCAGCAGCTTAAAACTAGCGGGAGGAGCAGATACGCAGTATTTT.

The V and J genes are TRBV7-3 and TRBJ2-5; possibly TRBD2 for D (5 bases). Trimming removed 1 base from V and 5 bases from J, with 11 bases in between. The CDR3 is 14 amino acids. From germline, CDR1 is SGHTA and CDR2 FQGTGA. CDR3 loop: CASSLRGHGETQYF. The CDR3 nucleotides are TGTGCCAGCAGCTTAAGAGGGCATGGGGAGACCCAGTACTTC.

This sequence joins TRBV7-8 and TRBJ2-1, with TRBD2 as a possible D gene (7 bases). The CDR3 runs 15 residues. From germline, CDR1 is SGHVS and CDR2 FQNEAQ. The V end lost 0 bases, the J end lost 8 bases, and 14 bases lay between the germline ends. CDR3 amino acids: CASSLAGGGADEQFF. As DNA, the CDR3 is TGTGCCAGCAGCTTAGCGGGAGGGGGAGCGGATGAGCAGTTCTTC.

This sequence joins TRBV7-8 and TRBJ2-2; TRBD1 agrees at 7 bases. The CDR3 has 13 residues. The V segment lost 6 bases and the J segment 6 bases; nucleotides outside the gene matches: 4. In germline, CDR1 is SGHVS, CDR2 FQNEAQ. Here the CDR3 DNA reads TGTGCCAGCAGAGTTACAGGGGCCGGGGAGCTGTTTTTT. Its protein product is CASRVTGAGELFF. Filled out from reference TRBV7-8 and TRBJ2-2, the complete variable domain reads GAGVSQSPRYKVAKRGQDVALRCDPISGHVSLFWYQQALGQGPEFLTYFQNEAQLDKSGLPSDRFFAERPEGSVSTLKIQRTQQEDSAVYLCASRVTGAGELFFGEGSRLTVL.

The genes are TRBV7-2 and TRBJ2-3, with D perhaps matching TRBD2 (5 bases). Germline loops: CDR1 SGHTA, CDR2 FQGNSA. The CDR3 contains 15 residues. Trimming shortened V by 7 bases and J by 3 bases, and 17 bases separated the two germline ends. CDR3 in amino acids: CASTLWRVGTDTQYF. CDR3 bases: TGTGCCAGCACCCTATGGCGGGTGGGGACAGATACGCAGTATTTT.

This rearrangement joins TRBV7-4 to TRBJ1-1; TRBD1 matches at 10 bases. Germline V gives CDR1 SGHVT, CDR2 SQSDAQ. V shed 4 bases and J 5 bases; nucleotides not matched to a gene: 10. This CDR3 contains 16 residues. The CDR3 DNA sequence: TGTGCCAGCAGCTCCGGGACAGGGGTCGGTGGGACTGAAGCTTTCTTT. Translating gives CASSSGTGVGGTEAFF.